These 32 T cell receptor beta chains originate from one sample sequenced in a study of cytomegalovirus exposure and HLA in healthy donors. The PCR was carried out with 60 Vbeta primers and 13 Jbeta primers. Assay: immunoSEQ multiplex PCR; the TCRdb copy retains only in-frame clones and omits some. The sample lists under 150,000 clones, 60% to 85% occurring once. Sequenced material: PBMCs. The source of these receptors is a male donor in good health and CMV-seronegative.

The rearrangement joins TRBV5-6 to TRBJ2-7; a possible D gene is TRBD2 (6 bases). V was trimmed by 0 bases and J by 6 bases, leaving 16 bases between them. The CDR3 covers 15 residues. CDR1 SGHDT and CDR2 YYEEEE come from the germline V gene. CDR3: CASSLAGQGGSEQYF. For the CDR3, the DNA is TGTGCCAGCAGCTTGGCCGGGCAGGGAGGATCCGAGCAGTACTTC.

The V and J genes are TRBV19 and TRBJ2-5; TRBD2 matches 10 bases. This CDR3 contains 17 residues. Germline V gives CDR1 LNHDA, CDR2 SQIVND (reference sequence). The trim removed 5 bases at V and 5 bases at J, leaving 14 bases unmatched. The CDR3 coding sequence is TGTGCCAGTAGTGCCGCCCTGGAGCGGGGGGGTATGGAGACCCAGTACTTC. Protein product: CASSAALERGGMETQYF.

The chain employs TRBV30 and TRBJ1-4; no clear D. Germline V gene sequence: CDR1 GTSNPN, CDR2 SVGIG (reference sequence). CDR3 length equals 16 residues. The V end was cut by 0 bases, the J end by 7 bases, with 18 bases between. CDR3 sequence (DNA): TGTGCCTGGAGTGTAGGCGTTCGAAGGGCGGGTGAAAAACTGTTTTTT. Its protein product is CAWSVGVRRAGEKLFF.

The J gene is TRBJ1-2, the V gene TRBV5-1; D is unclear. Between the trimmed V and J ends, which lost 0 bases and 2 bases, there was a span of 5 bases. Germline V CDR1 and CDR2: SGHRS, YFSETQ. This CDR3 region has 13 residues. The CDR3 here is CASSLGGNYGYTF. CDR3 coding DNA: TGCGCCAGCAGCTTGGGCGGGAACTATGGCTACACCTTC. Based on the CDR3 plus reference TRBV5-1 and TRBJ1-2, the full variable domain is KAGVTQTPRYLIKTRGQQVTLSCSPISGHRSVSWYQQTPGQGLQFLFEYFSETQRNKGNFPGRFSGRQFSNSRSEMNVSTLELGDSALYLCASSLGGNYGYTFGSGTRLTVV.

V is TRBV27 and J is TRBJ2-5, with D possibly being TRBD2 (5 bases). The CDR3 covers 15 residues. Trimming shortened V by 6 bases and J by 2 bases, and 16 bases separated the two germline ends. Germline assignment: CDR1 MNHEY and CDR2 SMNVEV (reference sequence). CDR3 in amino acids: CASSSGSGRQETQYF. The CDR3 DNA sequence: TGTGCCAGCAGCTCGGGGAGTGGGCGACAAGAGACCCAGTACTTC.

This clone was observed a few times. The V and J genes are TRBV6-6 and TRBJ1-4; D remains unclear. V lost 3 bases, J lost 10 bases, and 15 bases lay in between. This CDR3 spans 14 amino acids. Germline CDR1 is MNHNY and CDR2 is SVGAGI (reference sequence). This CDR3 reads CASSYAGASGKLFF. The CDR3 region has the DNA TGTGCCAGCAGTTATGCGGGTGCCTCGGGAAAACTGTTTTTT.

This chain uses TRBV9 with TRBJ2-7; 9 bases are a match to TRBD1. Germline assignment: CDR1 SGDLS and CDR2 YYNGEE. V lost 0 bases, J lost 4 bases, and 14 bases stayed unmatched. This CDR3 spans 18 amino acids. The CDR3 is CASSVGLARGDRGYEQYF. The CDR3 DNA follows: TGTGCCAGCAGCGTAGGTCTCGCGCGTGGAGACAGGGGGTACGAGCAGTACTTC.

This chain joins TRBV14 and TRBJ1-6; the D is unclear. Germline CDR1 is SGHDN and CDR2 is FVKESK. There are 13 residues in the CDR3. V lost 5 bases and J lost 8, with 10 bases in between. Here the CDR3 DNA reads TGTGCCAGCAGCTCCGAGGAAGATTCACCCCTCCACTTT. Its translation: CASSSEEDSPLHF.

This chain's CDR3 is CASARGTSETQYF. The CDR3 DNA follows: TGTGCCAGCGCTCGCGGCACATCGGAGACCCAGTACTTC. V usage is TRBV7-3 and J usage is TRBJ2-5; D unclear. The germline V gene encodes CDR1 SGHTA and CDR2 FQGTGA. The CDR3 consists of 13 residues. V was cut by 8 bases and J by 5 bases, with 15 bases left in between.

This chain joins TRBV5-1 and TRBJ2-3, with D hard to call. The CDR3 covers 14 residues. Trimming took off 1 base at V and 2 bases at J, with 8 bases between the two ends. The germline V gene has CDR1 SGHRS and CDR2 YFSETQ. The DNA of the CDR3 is TGCGCCAGCAGCTTGCCCCCTAACACAGATACGCAGTATTTT. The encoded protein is CASSLPPNTDTQYF.

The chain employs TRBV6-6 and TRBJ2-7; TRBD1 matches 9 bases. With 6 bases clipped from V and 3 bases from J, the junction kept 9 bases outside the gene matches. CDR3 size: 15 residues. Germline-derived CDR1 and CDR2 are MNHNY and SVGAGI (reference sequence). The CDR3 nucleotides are TGTGCCAGCAGACCGGGACAGGGATTAGACTACGAGCAGTACTTC. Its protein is CASRPGQGLDYEQYF.

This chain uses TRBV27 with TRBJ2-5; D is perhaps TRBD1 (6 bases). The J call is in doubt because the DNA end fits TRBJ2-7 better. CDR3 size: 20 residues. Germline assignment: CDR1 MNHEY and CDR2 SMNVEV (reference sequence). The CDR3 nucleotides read TGTGCCAGCAGTTTAACCGCATCCCCGGGGACATTCAGGAGCTCCTACGAGCAGTACTTC. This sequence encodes CASSLTASPGTFRSSYEQYF.

CDR3 nucleotide sequence: TGTGCCAGCAGCTTAACCGAGGGGGGGGGAGAGACCCAGTACTTC. Translation: CASSLTEGGGETQYF. The V call is TRBV7-3, the J call TRBJ2-5; maybe TRBD2 (7 bases). Trimming left V 0 bases short and J 4 bases short, with 12 bases between. The germline gives CDR1 SGHTA, CDR2 FQGTGA. The CDR3 extends over 15 amino acids.

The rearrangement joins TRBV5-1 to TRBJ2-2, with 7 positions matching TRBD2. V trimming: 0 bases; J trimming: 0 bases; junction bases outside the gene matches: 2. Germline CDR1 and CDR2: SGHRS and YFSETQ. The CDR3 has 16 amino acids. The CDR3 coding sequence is TGCGCCAGCAGCTTGGTAGCGGGCACGAACACCGGGGAGCTGTTTTTT. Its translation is CASSLVAGTNTGELFF.

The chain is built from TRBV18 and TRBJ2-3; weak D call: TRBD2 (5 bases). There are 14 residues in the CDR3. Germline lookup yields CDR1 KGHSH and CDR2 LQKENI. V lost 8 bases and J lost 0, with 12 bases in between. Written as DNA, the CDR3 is TGTGCCAGCCGCGGAGCGGTGAGCACAGATACGCAGTATTTT. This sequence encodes CASRGAVSTDTQYF.

CDR3 in amino acids: CASSPTRGSYEQYF. For the CDR3, the DNA is TGTGCCAGCAGTCCCACCAGGGGTTCCTACGAGCAGTACTTC. This chain connects TRBV27 to TRBJ2-7, with a weak D call TRBD1 (6 bases). The CDR3 totals 14 residues. The germline V gene encodes CDR1 MNHEY and CDR2 SMNVEV (reference sequence). V dropped 5 bases and J dropped 1 base, with 12 bases sitting between them.

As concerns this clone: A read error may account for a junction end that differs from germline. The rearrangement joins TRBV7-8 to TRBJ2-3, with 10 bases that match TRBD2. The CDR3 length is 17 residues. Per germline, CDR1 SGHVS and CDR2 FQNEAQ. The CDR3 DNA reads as TGTGCCAGCCGCTTAGGGGAGACTAGCGGGAGCACAGATACGCAGTATTTT. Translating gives CASRLGETSGSTDTQYF.

The CDR3 protein is CARSIRNRGVRNQPQHF. The CDR3 DNA reads TGTGCCAGAAGCATCCGAAACAGGGGGGTTCGCAATCAGCCCCAGCATTTT. The chain employs TRBV7-5 and TRBJ1-5; TRBD1 is the table's D call, not checked against the DNA. TRBV7-5 is a known pseudogene. The CDR3 consists of 17 residues.

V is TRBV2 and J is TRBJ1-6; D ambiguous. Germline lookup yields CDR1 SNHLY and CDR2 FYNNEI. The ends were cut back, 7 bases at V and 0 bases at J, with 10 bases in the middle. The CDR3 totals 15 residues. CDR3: CASNGPVSYNSPLHF. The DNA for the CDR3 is TGTGCCAGCAATGGGCCAGTCTCCTATAATTCACCCCTCCACTTT.

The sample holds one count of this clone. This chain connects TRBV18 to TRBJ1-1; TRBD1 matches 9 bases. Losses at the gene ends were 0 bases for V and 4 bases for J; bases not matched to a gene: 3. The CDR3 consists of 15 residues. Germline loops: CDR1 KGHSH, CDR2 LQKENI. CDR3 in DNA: TGTGCCAGCTCACCACCGCAGACAGGGGGCACTGAAGCTTTCTTT. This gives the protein CASSPPQTGGTEAFF.

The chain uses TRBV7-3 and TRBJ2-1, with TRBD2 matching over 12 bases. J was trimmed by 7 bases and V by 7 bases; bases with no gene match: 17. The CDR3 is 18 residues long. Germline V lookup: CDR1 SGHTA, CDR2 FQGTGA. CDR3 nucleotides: TGTGCCAGCAAGCTCTACGGGGTGTGGCTAGCGGGGGGGAATGAGCAGTTCTTC. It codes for CASKLYGVWLAGGNEQFF.

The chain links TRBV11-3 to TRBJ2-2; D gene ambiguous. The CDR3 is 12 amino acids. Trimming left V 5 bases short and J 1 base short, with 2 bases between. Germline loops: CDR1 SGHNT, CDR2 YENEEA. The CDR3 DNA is TGTGCCAGCAGCCGGAACACCGGGGAGCTGTTTTTT. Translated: CASSRNTGELFF.

The CDR3 sequence is CASSSYRQGVVSPLHF. CDR3 in DNA: TGTGCCAGCAGCTCCTACCGACAGGGGGTGGTTTCACCCCTCCACTTT. The rearrangement links TRBV5-6 to TRBJ1-6; the match to TRBD1 covers 9 bases. Germline loops: CDR1 SGHDT, CDR2 YYEEEE. V dropped 3 bases and J dropped 9; count of bases not matched to a gene: 10. The CDR3 sequence is 16 residues long.

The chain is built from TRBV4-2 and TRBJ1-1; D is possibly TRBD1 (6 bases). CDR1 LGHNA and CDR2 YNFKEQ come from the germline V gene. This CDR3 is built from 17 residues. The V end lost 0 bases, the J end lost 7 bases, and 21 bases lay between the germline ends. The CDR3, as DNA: TGTGCCAGCAGCCAAGATGGCCAGGGGATTGGGTGGGGTGAAGCTTTCTTT. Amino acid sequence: CASSQDGQGIGWGEAFF.

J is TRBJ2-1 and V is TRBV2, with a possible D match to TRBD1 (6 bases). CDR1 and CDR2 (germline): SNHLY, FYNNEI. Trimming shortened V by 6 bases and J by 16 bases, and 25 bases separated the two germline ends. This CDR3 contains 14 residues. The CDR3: CASRGVQGRFYHFF. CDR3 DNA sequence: TGTGCCAGCAGGGGGGTACAGGGTCGCTTTTACCATTTCTTC.

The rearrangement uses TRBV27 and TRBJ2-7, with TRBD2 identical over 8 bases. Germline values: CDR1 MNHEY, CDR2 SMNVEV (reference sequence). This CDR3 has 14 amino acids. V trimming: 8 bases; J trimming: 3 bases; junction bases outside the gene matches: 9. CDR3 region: CASRHVAGGYEQYF. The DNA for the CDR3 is TGTGCCAGCCGACACGTGGCGGGGGGCTACGAGCAGTACTTC.

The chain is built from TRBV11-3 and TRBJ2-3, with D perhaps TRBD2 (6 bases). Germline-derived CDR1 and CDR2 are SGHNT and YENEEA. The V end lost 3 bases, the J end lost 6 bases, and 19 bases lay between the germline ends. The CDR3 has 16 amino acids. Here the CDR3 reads CASSFRRGDSFDTQYF. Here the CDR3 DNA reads TGTGCCAGCAGCTTTAGGCGGGGAGACTCATTTGATACGCAGTATTTT.

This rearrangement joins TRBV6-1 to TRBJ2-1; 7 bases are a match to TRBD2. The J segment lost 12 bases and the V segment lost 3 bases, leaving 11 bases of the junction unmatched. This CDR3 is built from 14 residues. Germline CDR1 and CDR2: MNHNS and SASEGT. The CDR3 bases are TGTGCCAGCAGTGAGCTTCTTAATAGCGGGCCGCAGTTCTTC. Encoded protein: CASSELLNSGPQFF.

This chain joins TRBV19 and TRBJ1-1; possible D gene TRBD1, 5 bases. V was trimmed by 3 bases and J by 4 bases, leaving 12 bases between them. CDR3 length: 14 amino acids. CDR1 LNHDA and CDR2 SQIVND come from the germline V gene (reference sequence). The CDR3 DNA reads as TGTGCCAGTAGTATGTTGGGGGGTTTCACTGAAGCTTTCTTT. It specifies CASSMLGGFTEAFF.

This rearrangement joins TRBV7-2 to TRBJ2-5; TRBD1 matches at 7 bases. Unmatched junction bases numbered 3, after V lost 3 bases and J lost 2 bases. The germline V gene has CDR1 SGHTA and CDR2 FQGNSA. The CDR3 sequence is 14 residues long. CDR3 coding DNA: TGTGCCAGCAGCTTGACGGGACAGCAAGAGACCCAGTACTTC. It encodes CASSLTGQQETQYF.

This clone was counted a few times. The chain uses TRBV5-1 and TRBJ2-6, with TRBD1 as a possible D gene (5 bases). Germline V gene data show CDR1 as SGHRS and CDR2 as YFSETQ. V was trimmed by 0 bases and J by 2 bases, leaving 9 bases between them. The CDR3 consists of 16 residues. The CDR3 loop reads CASSLGGSTGANVLTF. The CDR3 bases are TGCGCCAGCAGCTTGGGGGGCAGTACTGGGGCCAACGTCCTGACTTTC. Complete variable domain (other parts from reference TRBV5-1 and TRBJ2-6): KAGVTQTPRYLIKTRGQQVTLSCSPISGHRSVSWYQQTPGQGLQFLFEYFSETQRNKGNFPGRFSGRQFSNSRSEMNVSTLELGDSALYLCASSLGGSTGANVLTFGAGSRLTVL.

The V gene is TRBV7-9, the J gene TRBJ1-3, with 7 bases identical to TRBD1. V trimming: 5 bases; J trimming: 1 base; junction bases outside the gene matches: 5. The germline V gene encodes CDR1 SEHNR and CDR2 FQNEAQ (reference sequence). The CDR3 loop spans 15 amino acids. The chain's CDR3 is CASSRTGASGNTIYF. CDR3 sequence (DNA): TGTGCCAGCAGCCGAACAGGGGCTTCTGGAAACACCATATATTTT.